This T cell receptor (beta chain) was captured in a study of post-analysis software for immune sequencing data. Study results and limitations: Patients had higher frequencies than controls of five TRBV segments, including TRBV5-6, TRBV5-1 and TRBV20-1.

There are many counts of this clonotype. The antigen is unknown. The CDR3 is made up of 13 amino acids. Germline V gene lookup returns CDR1 MNHEY and CDR2 SMNVEV (reference sequence). The ends were cut back, 7 bases at V and 9 bases at J, with 16 bases in the middle. The library was made from cDNA and included unique molecular identifiers. Researchers reported 400,000 to 600,000 cDNA molecules coming from 1 to 10 million T cells. Each CDR3 protein gets one entry after TCRdb re-called the PCR reads with MiXCR. Counted here are approximately 630,000 distinct CDR3 sequences, approximately 60% occurring once; the ten biggest clones make up approximately 10%.

This chain uses TRBV27 with TRBJ2-1, with a possible D match to TRBD1 (6 bases). The sequenced sample consisted of blood. The TCR sequence derives from a girl aged 2 to 9 with multiple sclerosis. The CDR3 protein is CASIVQGGAEQFF. The CDR3 DNA follows: TGTGCCAGCATAGTACAGGGCGGTGCTGAGCAGTTCTTC.